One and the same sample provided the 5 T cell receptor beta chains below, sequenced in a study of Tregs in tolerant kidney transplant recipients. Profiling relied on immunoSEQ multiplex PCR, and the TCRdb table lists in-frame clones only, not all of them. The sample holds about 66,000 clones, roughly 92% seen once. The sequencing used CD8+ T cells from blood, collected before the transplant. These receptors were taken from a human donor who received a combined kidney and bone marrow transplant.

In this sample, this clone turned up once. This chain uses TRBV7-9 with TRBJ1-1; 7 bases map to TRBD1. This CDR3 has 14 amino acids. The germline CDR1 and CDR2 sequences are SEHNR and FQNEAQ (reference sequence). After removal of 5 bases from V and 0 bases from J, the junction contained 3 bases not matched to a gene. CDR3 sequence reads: CASSTGQMNTEAFF. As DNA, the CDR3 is TGTGCCAGCAGCACGGGACAGATGAACACTGAAGCTTTCTTT.

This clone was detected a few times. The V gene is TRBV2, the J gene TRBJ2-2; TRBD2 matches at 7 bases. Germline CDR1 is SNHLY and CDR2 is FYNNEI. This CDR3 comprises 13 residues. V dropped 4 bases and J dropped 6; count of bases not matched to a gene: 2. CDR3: CASSATSAGELFF. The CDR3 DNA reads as TGTGCCAGCAGTGCTACTAGCGCCGGGGAGCTGTTTTTT. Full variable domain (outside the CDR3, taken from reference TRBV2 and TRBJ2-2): EPEVTQTPSHQVTQMGQEVILRCVPISNHLYFYWYRQILGQKVEFLVSFYNNEISEKSEIFDDQFSVERPDGSNFTLKIRSTKLEDSAMYFCASSATSAGELFFGEGSRLTVL.

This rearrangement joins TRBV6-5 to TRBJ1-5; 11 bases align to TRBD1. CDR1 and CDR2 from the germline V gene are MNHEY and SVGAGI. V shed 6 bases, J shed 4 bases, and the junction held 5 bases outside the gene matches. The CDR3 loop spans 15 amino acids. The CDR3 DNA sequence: TGTGCCAGCAGCCCCCGGGACAGGGGGAATCAGCCCCAGCATTTT. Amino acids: CASSPRDRGNQPQHF.

CDR3 sequence: CASSSGQGGEETQYF. DNA of the CDR3: TGTGCCAGCAGCTCTGGACAGGGAGGCGAGGAGACCCAGTACTTC. J is TRBJ2-5 and V is TRBV7-3, with 8 bases identical to TRBD1. Germline values: CDR1 SGHTA, CDR2 FQGTGA. After removal of 4 bases from V and 5 bases from J, the junction contained 9 bases not matched to a gene. CDR3 length: 15 amino acids.

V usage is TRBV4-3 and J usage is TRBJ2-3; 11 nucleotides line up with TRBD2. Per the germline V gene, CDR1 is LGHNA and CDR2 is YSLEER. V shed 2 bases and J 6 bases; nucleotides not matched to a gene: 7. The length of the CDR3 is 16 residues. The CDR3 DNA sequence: TGCGCCAGCAGCCAAACGACTAGCGGGGCGTCGGATACGCAGTATTTT. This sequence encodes CASSQTTSGASDTQYF.